This TCR beta chain was sequenced during a study of a mutant IDH1 vaccine in newly diagnosed glioma. Overall study: Receipt of radiotherapy, temozolomide, or both preceded the study, and most received both.

Time point in this sample: week 35, safety follow-up. With topical imiquimod, each dose of the vaccine consisted of 300 ug of mutant IDH1 20-mer peptide. Donors had new IDH1-mutant astrocytomas of WHO grade 3 or 4 (ATRX-lost). On this clone itself: Its antigen is currently unknown.

Using immunoSEQ multiplex PCR, the repertoire was profiled, and TCRdb retains in-frame clones only, with some absent. The sample records some 70,000 clones, approximately 88% being singletons. Germline lookup yields CDR1 LGHNT and CDR2 FRNRAP. This CDR3 comprises 15 residues. J gave up 4 bases and V 7 bases, and 11 bases lay outside the gene matches. This chain connects TRBV12-5 to TRBJ2-5; 8 bases are shared with TRBD1. The source is a man aged 18 to 29 with glioma. Sequenced material: PBMCs, taken from a glioma patient whose treatment included an IDH1 peptide vaccine. The chain's CDR3 is CASAPGAGGPETQYF. The CDR3, as DNA: TGTGCTAGTGCCCCTGGGGCAGGGGGCCCAGAGACCCAGTACTTC.